The 10 T cell receptor beta chains listed next were all sequenced from one sample in a study of blood T cell repertoires in COVID-19. The data were produced by immunoSEQ multiplex PCR, yet TCRdb's version contains in-frame clones alone and is incomplete. The sample includes tens of thousands of clones, almost 90% of them seen just once. The sequenced sample consisted of peripheral blood. The receptor source for this set is a human donor with active COVID-19. The donor label of this sample is uncertain.

V and J are TRBV5-5 and TRBJ2-1; 10 nucleotides match TRBD1. The CDR3 extends over 16 amino acids. V trimming: 4 bases; J trimming: 7 bases; junction bases outside the gene matches: 11. Germline V gene data show CDR1 as SGHKS and CDR2 as YYEKEE (reference sequence). CDR3 region: CASSPAPGQGRNEQFF. The CDR3 DNA follows: TGTGCCAGCAGCCCCGCACCGGGACAGGGGCGGAATGAGCAGTTCTTC.

The V gene is TRBV25-1, the J gene TRBJ2-2; 7 bases match TRBD1. J lost 3 bases, V lost 4 bases, and 5 bases had no gene match. Germline V gives CDR1 MGHDK, CDR2 SYGVNS. The CDR3 totals 15 residues. In DNA, the CDR3 is TGTGCCAGCAGTGCGTTTGACAGGGACACCGGGGAGCTGTTTTTT. The encoded protein is CASSAFDRDTGELFF. The variable domain in full, with the rest retrieved from reference TRBV25-1 and TRBJ2-2, is EADIYQTPRYLVIGTGKKITLECSQTMGHDKMYWYQQDPGMELHLIHYSYGVNSTEKGDLSSESTVSRIRTEHFPLTLESARPSHTSQYLCASSAFDRDTGELFFGEGSRLTVL.

The chain has TRBV7-3 and TRBJ1-2, with D perhaps TRBD1 (6 bases). The CDR3 has 12 amino acids. Germline V gene data show CDR1 as SGHTA and CDR2 as FQGTGA. V lost 5 bases and J 8 bases, leaving 12 bases between the germline ends. In DNA form, the CDR3 reads TGTGCCAGCAGCGCAACAGGGTTCGGCTACACCTTC. Translated, it gives CASSATGFGYTF.

Notes on this clone: At one end, the junction sequence differs from germline, possibly due to a read error. V usage is TRBV7-7 and J usage is TRBJ2-3, with 12 bases that match TRBD2. Germline CDR1 reads SSHAT; CDR2 reads FNYEAQ (reference sequence). This CDR3 has 16 residues. CDR3 coding DNA: TGTGCTAGCAGTCGCGGACTAGCGGGGTATACAGATACGCAGTATTTT. Translation: CASSRGLAGYTDTQYF.

This chain connects TRBV18 to TRBJ1-1; possibly TRBD1 for D (5 bases). Looked up from germline, CDR1 is KGHSH and CDR2 is LQKENI. This CDR3 has 13 residues. V lost 6 bases and J lost 2, with 10 bases in between. The CDR3 spells CASSPQGNTEAFF. CDR3 in DNA: TGTGCCAGCTCTCCTCAGGGAAACACTGAAGCTTTCTTT. Complete variable domain (other parts from reference TRBV18 and TRBJ1-1): NAGVMQNPRHLVRRRGQEARLRCSPMKGHSHVYWYRQLPEEGLKFMVYLQKENIIDESGMPKERFSAEFPKEGPSILRIQQVVRGDSAAYFCASSPQGNTEAFFGQGTRLTVV.

The chain is built from TRBV7-4 and TRBJ1-2; 11 bases line up with TRBD1. J was trimmed by 8 bases and V by 6 bases; bases with no gene match: 8. Germline V gene data show CDR1 as SGHVT and CDR2 as SQSDAQ. This CDR3 contains 14 residues. CDR3 in amino acids: CASRLVGQGAGYTF. CDR3 DNA sequence: TGTGCCAGCAGGTTGGTAGGACAGGGGGCGGGCTACACCTTC.

The V call is TRBV5-1, the J call TRBJ2-5, with 12 positions matching TRBD2. The germline V gene has CDR1 SGHRS and CDR2 YFSETQ. The CDR3 contains 16 residues. V dropped 5 bases and J dropped 4; count of bases not matched to a gene: 9. The CDR3 DNA reads as TGCGCCAGCAGACTTGCTAGCGGGAGGGCCCGAGAGACCCAGTACTTC. The encoded protein is CASRLASGRARETQYF.

The chain recombines TRBV18 with TRBJ2-1; 8 bases line up with TRBD2. This CDR3 comprises 16 residues. Losses at the gene ends were 3 bases for V and 3 bases for J; bases not matched to a gene: 7. Germline V gene data show CDR1 as KGHSH and CDR2 as LQKENI. The CDR3 sequence is CASSPGGAGVYNEQFF. The CDR3, as DNA: TGTGCCAGCTCACCCGGGGGAGCGGGGGTCTACAATGAGCAGTTCTTC.

This chain connects TRBV19 to TRBJ1-6; D not certain. CDR3 length equals 14 residues. Germline V gene sequence: CDR1 LNHDA, CDR2 SQIVND (reference sequence). Trimming cost V 5 bases and J 0 bases, with 5 bases left between them. Written as DNA, the CDR3 is TGTGCCAGTAGTGCCAGCTCCTATAATTCACCCCTCCACTTT. Translation gives CASSASSYNSPLHF.

This sequence joins TRBV12-3 or TRBV12-4 and TRBJ1-2, with D possibly matching TRBD1 (5 bases). V was clipped by 4 bases and J by 8 bases, with 11 bases between them. The CDR3 runs to 12 residues. CDR3 nucleotides: TGTGCCAGCAGTTATGTGCCAGGGGGCTACACCTTC. Encoded protein: CASSYVPGGYTF.